The 27 T cell receptor beta chains listed next were all sequenced from one sample in a study of sequential checkpoint blockade in melanoma. Treatment here: randomized to nivolumab then ipilimumab (arm A) or the reverse (arm B). Profiled with immunoSEQ multiplex PCR; TCRdb holds only in-frame clones, not every one. The repertoire consists of about 12,000 clones, with around 83% occurring once and the leading ten covering 40% to 65%. The input for sequencing was CD8+ T cells sorted from blood (inferred from file names), taken from a patient given nivolumab and ipilimumab in sequence. These receptors all stem from a human donor with melanoma.

This chain connects TRBV19 to TRBJ2-1; possible D gene TRBD2, 5 bases. The CDR3 covers 15 residues. V dropped 7 bases and J dropped 0 bases, with 13 bases sitting between them. Per the germline V gene, CDR1 is LNHDA and CDR2 is SQIVND (reference sequence). The CDR3 sequence is CASTWTGSSYNEQFF. CDR3 DNA sequence: TGTGCCAGTACCTGGACTGGTAGCTCCTACAATGAGCAGTTCTTC.

V usage is TRBV14 and J usage is TRBJ1-3; D is perhaps TRBD1 (6 bases). Germline CDR1 reads SGHDN; CDR2 reads FVKESK. The CDR3 loop spans 16 amino acids. Deletions cut 1 base from V and 3 bases from J, with 13 bases between. The CDR3 nucleotides read TGTGCCAGCAGCCAAGTTGCAGGGGCGCGTGGAAACACCATATATTTT. As protein: CASSQVAGARGNTIYF.

This clone was picked up a small number of times. This sequence joins TRBV19 and TRBJ2-7, with unresolved D. V lost 8 bases to trimming and J lost 4 bases, with 12 bases between them. This CDR3 region has 12 residues. CDR1 and CDR2 from the germline V gene are LNHDA and SQIVND (reference sequence). The CDR3 protein is CASSHPPYEQYF. The CDR3 DNA reads as TGTGCCAGTTCCCATCCCCCATACGAGCAGTACTTC.

This clone has only a few counts. This chain uses TRBV19 with TRBJ2-3, with TRBD2 as a possible D gene (5 bases). Looked up from germline, CDR1 is LNHDA and CDR2 is SQIVND (reference sequence). The CDR3 is 16 amino acids. Trimming pared 9 bases from V and 2 bases from J, leaving 21 bases between. The CDR3: CASSGWFGIFTDTQYF. The CDR3 DNA is TGTGCCAGCAGCGGATGGTTTGGAATCTTCACAGATACGCAGTATTTT.

A remark on this clone: This is likely a read error, given that the CDR3 carries no conserved phenylalanine or tryptophan at its end. V gene TRBV28 combines with J gene TRBJ1-2; 7 positions match TRBD1. This CDR3 spans 17 amino acids. The germline V gene has CDR1 MDHEN and CDR2 SYDVKM. Trimming removed 7 bases from V and 8 bases from J; junction bases left unmatched: 22. The CDR3 protein is CASTSFRDRAITQGYTL. CDR3 DNA: TGTGCCAGCACCTCTTTTCGCGACAGGGCCATAACTCAGGGCTACACCCTC.

The chain has TRBV6-1 and TRBJ1-6; 7 bases map to TRBD1. The V gene's germline CDR1 is MNHNS and CDR2 SASEGT. This CDR3 has 16 amino acids. V lost 4 bases and J lost 13; bases outside the gene matches: 16. The CDR3 loop is CASSVTRDSALSPLHF. CDR3 DNA sequence: TGTGCCAGCAGTGTTACCCGGGACAGCGCTCTTTCGCCCCTCCACTTT.

The rearrangement links TRBV7-3 to TRBJ1-5, with TRBD1 matching over 10 bases. The CDR3 loop spans 13 amino acids. Germline V CDR1 and CDR2: SGHTA, FQGTGA. V dropped 4 bases and J dropped 7; count of bases not matched to a gene: 1. CDR3 nucleotides: TGTGCCAGCAGCTGGACAGGGGGACAGCCCCAGCATTTT. Translating gives CASSWTGGQPQHF.

The chain joins TRBV4-1 to TRBJ1-2, with a weak D call TRBD1 (5 bases). Trimming took 1 base from V and 7 from J, leaving 19 bases between them. The CDR3 sequence is 16 residues long. From germline, CDR1 is MGHRA and CDR2 YSYEKL. CDR3 protein: CASSQGGGLSAFGYTF. The CDR3 DNA follows: TGCGCCAGCAGCCAAGGGGGGGGACTCTCAGCGTTTGGCTACACCTTC.

The chain couples TRBV5-5 to TRBJ2-7; TRBD1 matches 7 bases. Trimming removed 3 bases from V and 4 bases from J; junction bases left unmatched: 10. Germline V gives CDR1 SGHKS, CDR2 YYEKEE (reference sequence). The length of the CDR3 is 15 residues. The CDR3 protein is CASSWLDRQPYEQYF. For the CDR3, the DNA is TGTGCCAGCAGCTGGCTGGACAGGCAGCCTTACGAGCAGTACTTC.

The V call is TRBV4-3, the J call TRBJ2-5; 9 bases fit TRBD1. CDR3 length: 18 residues. The germline V gene has CDR1 LGHNA and CDR2 YSLEER. The ends lost 1 base at V and 2 bases at J; junction bases unmatched: 11. The CDR3 loop reads CASSQAGAGTGLQETQYF. CDR3 nucleotides: TGCGCCAGCAGCCAAGCCGGGGCCGGGACAGGGTTACAAGAGACCCAGTACTTC.

The V and J genes are TRBV27 and TRBJ2-7; 9 positions match TRBD1. The CDR3 contains 13 residues. V gave up 6 bases and J gave up 6 bases; unmatched junction bases: 6. Germline CDR1 MNHEY, CDR2 SMNVEV (reference sequence). Here the CDR3 DNA reads TGTGCCAGCAGCCCCAGGACAGGGGCCGAGCAGTACTTC. This codes for CASSPRTGAEQYF.

This clone was picked up a small number of times. The chain has TRBV6-5 and TRBJ1-2; 7 bases match TRBD1. Trimming took 0 bases from V and 2 from J; bases not matched to a gene: 3. The CDR3 is 15 residues long. Germline values: CDR1 MNHEY, CDR2 SVGAGI. CDR3 sequence: CASSYSRDSNYGYTF. CDR3 sequence (DNA): TGTGCCAGCAGTTACTCGCGGGACAGCAACTATGGCTACACCTTC.

The chain recombines TRBV4-3 with TRBJ2-3; 8 positions match TRBD2. Germline CDR1 and CDR2: LGHNA and YSLEER. The trim removed 3 bases at V and 1 base at J, leaving 6 bases unmatched. The CDR3 loop spans 16 amino acids. The CDR3 loop is CASSQESSGGTDTQYF. CDR3 nucleotides: TGCGCCAGCAGCCAGGAGAGTAGCGGGGGCACAGATACGCAGTATTTT.

The chain uses TRBV28 and TRBJ2-5; D unresolved. Trimming shortened V by 5 bases and J by 4 bases, and 17 bases separated the two germline ends. This CDR3 is built from 15 residues. In germline, CDR1 is MDHEN, CDR2 SYDVKM. The CDR3: CASSHGGPTGETQYF. The CDR3 DNA follows: TGTGCCAGCAGTCATGGCGGCCCCACGGGAGAGACCCAGTACTTC.

J is TRBJ1-3 and V is TRBV13; D is unclear. V lost 6 bases, J lost 0 bases, and 9 bases lay in between. The CDR3 sequence is 14 residues long. Germline V gene data show CDR1 as PRHDT and CDR2 as FYEKMQ (reference sequence). CDR3 protein: CASSEGGSGNTIYF. Here the CDR3 DNA reads TGTGCCAGCAGTGAGGGAGGCTCTGGAAACACCATATATTTT.

A word on this clone: Other nucleotide sequences from this sample produce the same CDR3. The chain uses TRBV7-2 and TRBJ1-4, with 9 bases identical to TRBD1. The junction had 14 bases not matched to a gene; V was cut back by 8 bases and J by 7 bases. Germline values: CDR1 SGHTA, CDR2 FQGNSA. The CDR3 extends over 16 amino acids. In nucleotides, the CDR3 is TGTGCCAGCCTACCCCAAACAGGGGGCGCGTTTGAAAAACTGTTTTTT. Amino acids: CASLPQTGGAFEKLFF.

The V call is TRBV15, the J call TRBJ1-1; 9 bases are shared with TRBD1. Per germline, CDR1 LNHNV and CDR2 YYDKDF (reference sequence). Trimming took 8 bases from V and 8 from J; bases not matched to a gene: 6. The CDR3 contains 12 residues. The DNA of the CDR3 is TGTGCCACCCGACAGGGGGTCAACGAAGCTTTCTTT. Amino acid sequence: CATRQGVNEAFF.

The chain combines TRBV6-5 with TRBJ2-7; no definite D call. The CDR3 length is 12 residues. The germline V and J ends were trimmed by 6 bases and 3 bases, with 9 bases remaining between them. Germline lookup yields CDR1 MNHEY and CDR2 SVGAGI. CDR3 in DNA: TGTGCCAGCAGGGGCCCCATCTACGAGCAGTACTTC. Its translation: CASRGPIYEQYF.

V and J are TRBV18 and TRBJ2-7; no reliable D call. V was pared by 3 bases and J by 2 bases, with 5 bases between. Germline V gene data show CDR1 as KGHSH and CDR2 as LQKENI. The CDR3 is 12 amino acids. Written as DNA, the CDR3 is TGTGCCAGCTCACCGTCCGCCTACGAGCAGTACTTC. As protein: CASSPSAYEQYF.

The gene calls are TRBV28 and TRBJ1-1, with a weak D call TRBD1 (6 bases). The V end was cut by 0 bases, the J end by 6 bases, with 8 bases between. The CDR3 spans 13 residues. Germline CDR1 reads MDHEN; CDR2 reads SYDVKM. The CDR3 DNA sequence: TGTGCCAGCAGTTTATGGGGGGCATCTGAAGCTTTCTTT. This sequence encodes CASSLWGASEAFF.

The rearrangement links TRBV9 to TRBJ2-1; TRBD1 matches at 7 bases. V shed 0 bases and J 12 bases; nucleotides not matched to a gene: 6. The CDR3 consists of 13 residues. Germline V CDR1 and CDR2: SGDLS, YYNGEE. DNA for the CDR3: TGTGCCAGCAGCGTAGCTAACAGGGGTAGGCAGTTCTTC. Translated: CASSVANRGRQFF.

V is TRBV20-1 and J is TRBJ2-1; a weak D match, TRBD2 (6 bases). Between the trimmed V and J ends, which lost 3 bases and 8 bases, there was a span of 8 bases. The CDR3 length is 11 residues. Germline V gene data show CDR1 as DFQATT and CDR2 as SNEGSKA (reference sequence). The CDR3 reads CSARTRDEQFF. The CDR3 nucleotides read TGCAGTGCTAGGACTAGGGATGAGCAGTTCTTC.

The gene calls are TRBV9 and TRBJ1-2; 9 nucleotides align to TRBD1. Germline lookup yields CDR1 SGDLS and CDR2 YYNGEE. J lost 9 bases, V lost 3 bases, and 3 bases had no gene match. The CDR3 contains 12 residues. CDR3 in amino acids: CASSGDRESYTF. In DNA form, the CDR3 reads TGTGCCAGCAGCGGGGACAGGGAAAGCTACACCTTC.

The chain uses TRBV6-5 and TRBJ2-7; 9 bases agree with TRBD2. The V and J ends lost 2 bases and 4 bases, in that order; junction bases with no gene match: 3. CDR1 is MNHEY and CDR2 is SVGAGI in the germline V gene. This CDR3 region has 14 residues. In DNA, the CDR3 is TGTGCCAGCAGTTACCTGGGACTAGCATACGAGCAGTACTTC. Translation: CASSYLGLAYEQYF.

The V and J genes are TRBV18 and TRBJ1-1, with D hard to call. The V gene lost 2 bases and the J gene lost 7 bases, with 5 bases spanning the gap. Germline CDR1 reads KGHSH; CDR2 reads LQKENI. This CDR3 is built from 11 residues. DNA for the CDR3: TGTGCCAGCTCACCATCCCGTGAAGCTTTCTTT. Translating it yields CASSPSREAFF.

The V and J genes are TRBV27 and TRBJ2-7; 10 bases align to TRBD1. Trimming removed 6 bases from V and 3 bases from J; junction bases left unmatched: 5. Germline CDR1 and CDR2: MNHEY and SMNVEV (reference sequence). The CDR3 covers 14 residues. DNA for the CDR3: TGTGCCAGCAGCGGGACAGGGGCGTTCTACGAGCAGTACTTC. It specifies CASSGTGAFYEQYF.

The chain employs TRBV14 and TRBJ2-1; tentative D call: TRBD2 (6 bases). Germline-derived CDR1 and CDR2 are SGHDN and FVKESK. The CDR3 runs 15 residues. Trimming left V 6 bases short and J 7 bases short, with 19 bases between. CDR3 sequence (DNA): TGTGCCAGCAGTTACAGCGGGTCTCATTTGAATGAGCAGTTCTTC. Its protein product is CASSYSGSHLNEQFF.